A single sample is the source of the 26 T cell receptor beta chains below, sequenced in a study of cytomegalovirus exposure and HLA in healthy donors. It was with 60 Vbeta and 13 Jbeta primers that the PCR ran. Clones were read by immunoSEQ multiplex PCR, and TCRdb kept only the in-frame ones, dropping some. The repertoire holds around 230,000 clones, with around 80% as singletons. Sequencing was carried out using PBMCs. These receptors originate from a boy aged 5-17 years in good health and CMV-seronegative.

V usage is TRBV27 and J usage is TRBJ2-5; tentatively, D is TRBD1 (6 bases). V was clipped by 3 bases and J by 4 bases, with 9 bases between them. The CDR3 is 13 residues long. Germline V CDR1 and CDR2: MNHEY, SMNVEV (reference sequence). The CDR3 DNA is TGTGCCAGCAGTTTCACAGGGATAGAGACCCAGTACTTC. It encodes CASSFTGIETQYF.

This clone was found once. The rearrangement uses TRBV6-1 and TRBJ2-7; 9 positions match TRBD1. In germline, CDR1 is MNHNS, CDR2 SASEGT. The CDR3 has 16 residues. V gave up 2 bases and J gave up 6 bases; unmatched junction bases: 11. The DNA for the CDR3 is TGTGCCAGCAGTGAAAGACGGACAGGGGCGATCGGCGAGCAGTACTTC. It translates to CASSERRTGAIGEQYF.

This clone was seen only once. The J gene is TRBJ1-2, the V gene TRBV10-3; 9 nucleotides align to TRBD1. CDR1 is ENHRY, CDR2 SYGVKD, per germline. The CDR3 covers 14 residues. J lost 2 bases, V lost 6 bases, and 4 bases had no gene match. The CDR3 spells CAIRTDRGNYGYTF. As DNA, the CDR3 is TGTGCCATCAGGACGGACAGGGGAAACTATGGCTACACCTTC.

In its sample, this clone was seen once. This chain connects TRBV11-3 to TRBJ1-2, with 7 nucleotides matching TRBD1. The ends lost 3 bases at V and 2 bases at J; junction bases unmatched: 6. Germline-derived CDR1 and CDR2 are SGHNT and YENEEA. CDR3 size: 15 residues. CDR3 amino acids: CASSLARGFNYGYTF. The CDR3 coding sequence is TGTGCCAGCAGCTTGGCCAGGGGGTTCAACTATGGCTACACCTTC.

The rearrangement links TRBV27 to TRBJ1-1; D call uncertain. V was pared by 2 bases and J by 1 base, with 11 bases between. Germline CDR1 MNHEY, CDR2 SMNVEV (reference sequence). CDR3 length: 15 amino acids. CDR3 residues: CASSLGRVENTEAFF. The CDR3 DNA reads as TGTGCCAGCAGTTTAGGGAGGGTAGAGAACACTGAAGCTTTCTTT.

The chain links TRBV18 to TRBJ1-1; possible D gene TRBD1, 5 bases. Germline V CDR1 and CDR2: KGHSH, LQKENI. V lost 5 bases and J lost 4, with 17 bases in between. The CDR3 totals 15 residues. CDR3 in amino acids: CASSTRVGGGTEAFF. The CDR3 nucleotides read TGTGCCAGCTCAACACGGGTTGGGGGAGGCACTGAAGCTTTCTTT.

The chain combines TRBV10-1 with TRBJ2-1; TRBD2 matches at 9 bases. The CDR3 has 14 residues. From germline, CDR1 is WNHNN and CDR2 SYGVQD (reference sequence). The ends lost 3 bases at V and 9 bases at J; junction bases unmatched: 6. CDR3 bases: TGCGCCAGCAGTGATGGGCGGGGGGGCCGTGAGCAGTTCTTC. Its translation is CASSDGRGGREQFF.

This chain connects TRBV11-2 to TRBJ2-3; 10 nucleotides line up with TRBD2. V trimming: 1 base; J trimming: 6 bases; junction bases outside the gene matches: 7. The CDR3 extends over 16 amino acids. Germline values: CDR1 SGHAT, CDR2 FQNNGV. This CDR3 reads CASSLVAGGFGDTQYF. CDR3 coding DNA: TGTGCCAGCAGCTTAGTAGCGGGAGGCTTCGGGGATACGCAGTATTTT.

J is TRBJ1-2 and V is TRBV29-1, with 8 positions matching TRBD1. CDR3 length: 12 amino acids. The germline gives CDR1 SQVTM, CDR2 ANQGSEA. V gave up 7 bases and J gave up 8 bases; unmatched junction bases: 9. The CDR3 DNA follows: TGCAGCGCTGGACAGGGCGAGGGCGGCTACACCTTC. It translates to CSAGQGEGGYTF.

The chain couples TRBV9 to TRBJ2-7; D perhaps matches TRBD2 (5 bases). CDR3 length: 18 amino acids. Trimming removed 0 bases at V and 3 bases at J, with 22 bases between. Germline assignment: CDR1 SGDLS and CDR2 YYNGEE. The CDR3 loop is CASSVEVSPPGVFYEQYF. The CDR3 DNA follows: TGTGCCAGCAGCGTAGAAGTGTCACCCCCCGGGGTGTTCTACGAGCAGTACTTC.

The chain carries TRBV6-5 and TRBJ2-7; 7 nucleotides align to TRBD2. The V and J ends lost 4 bases and 4 bases, in that order; junction bases with no gene match: 4. This CDR3 is 13 amino acids long. The germline gives CDR1 MNHEY, CDR2 SVGAGI. CDR3 DNA: TGTGCCAGCAGTTCCGGGACTATTTACGAGCAGTACTTC. Translation: CASSSGTIYEQYF.

This clone was counted a single time. This chain joins TRBV29-1 and TRBJ2-2, with TRBD1 as a possible D gene (5 bases). Germline-derived CDR1 and CDR2 are SQVTM and ANQGSEA. The germline V and J ends were trimmed by 6 bases and 5 bases, with 10 bases remaining between them. There are 12 residues in the CDR3. CDR3 loop: CSVATGTGELFF. The CDR3 nucleotides read TGCAGCGTCGCTACAGGAACCGGGGAGCTGTTTTTT.

This chain uses TRBV7-9 with TRBJ2-7, with 12 bases identical to TRBD2. The germline V gene has CDR1 SEHNR and CDR2 FQNEAQ (reference sequence). Trimming took 1 base from V and 7 from J; bases not matched to a gene: 11. The length of the CDR3 is 17 residues. DNA for the CDR3: TGTGCCAGCAGCTTAGTACTTCGGACTAGCGGGGCCCAGGAGCAGTACTTC. Protein: CASSLVLRTSGAQEQYF.

The chain joins TRBV11-3 to TRBJ1-4; tentative D call: TRBD1 (6 bases). Germline CDR1 reads SGHNT; CDR2 reads YENEEA. The CDR3 is 15 residues long. The V gene lost 4 bases and the J gene lost 3 bases, with 12 bases spanning the gap. The CDR3 sequence is CASSWVGGSNEKLFF. The CDR3 bases are TGTGCCAGCAGCTGGGTTGGGGGCTCTAATGAAAAACTGTTTTTT.

This clone was counted once. This sequence joins TRBV5-1 and TRBJ2-1; 11 bases are shared with TRBD2. J gave up 7 bases and V 0 bases, and 3 bases lay outside the gene matches. This CDR3 has 15 amino acids. Germline assignment: CDR1 SGHRS and CDR2 YFSETQ. DNA of the CDR3: TGCGCCAGCAGCTTGGCTAGCGGGAGGATGAATGAGCAGTTCTTC. Its translation is CASSLASGRMNEQFF.

The V and J genes are TRBV30 and TRBJ1-3; D gene ambiguous. Trimming pared 1 base from V and 4 bases from J, leaving 14 bases between. CDR3 size: 15 residues. Germline-derived CDR1 and CDR2 are GTSNPN and SVGIG (reference sequence). CDR3 DNA sequence: TGTGCCTGGAGTGGAGGTTTGGCGTCCGGAAACACCATATATTTT. Translation: CAWSGGLASGNTIYF. The full variable domain, in which reference TRBV30 and TRBJ1-3 provide the parts outside the CDR3, is SQTIHQWPATLVQPVGSPLSLECTVEGTSNPNLYWYRQAAGRGLQLLFYSVGIGQISSEVPQNLSASRPQDRQFILSSKKLLLSDSGFYLCAWSGGLASGNTIYFGEGSWLTVV.

J is TRBJ2-7 and V is TRBV11-2; 8 bases are shared with TRBD1. Germline CDR1 and CDR2: SGHAT and FQNNGV. This CDR3 is built from 16 residues. J gave up 2 bases and V 1 base, and 7 bases lay outside the gene matches. The CDR3 reads CASSLGNRGSTYEQYF. DNA of the CDR3: TGTGCCAGCAGCTTAGGTAACAGGGGGTCAACCTACGAGCAGTACTTC.

V usage is TRBV25-1 and J usage is TRBJ1-4; tentatively, D is TRBD1 (6 bases). CDR3 length: 15 residues. Trimming pared 2 bases from V and 4 bases from J, leaving 11 bases between. Germline-derived CDR1 and CDR2 are MGHDK and SYGVNS. CDR3 DNA sequence: TGTGCCAGCAGTGAAGGACAGCGAATTAATGAAAAACTGTTTTTT. This sequence encodes CASSEGQRINEKLFF.

The chain has TRBV4-1 and TRBJ1-2; 7 bases are shared with TRBD1. Per germline, CDR1 MGHRA and CDR2 YSYEKL. V shed 1 base and J 1 base; nucleotides not matched to a gene: 0. This CDR3 spans 14 amino acids. CDR3 protein: CASSQAGGNYGYTF. For the CDR3, the DNA is TGCGCCAGCAGCCAAGCAGGGGGTAACTATGGCTACACCTTC.

The J gene is TRBJ2-7, the V gene TRBV5-4; possible D gene TRBD1, 5 bases. The CDR3 runs to 13 residues. With 2 bases removed from V and 3 bases from J, the gap between germline ends came to 9 bases. CDR1 SGHNT and CDR2 YYREEE come from the germline V gene (reference sequence). The CDR3 DNA sequence: TGTGCCAGCAGCTTTAGGGGTTTCTACGAGCAGTACTTC. It encodes CASSFRGFYEQYF.

This chain links TRBV19 with TRBJ2-7; 7 nucleotides agree with TRBD1. In germline, CDR1 is LNHDA, CDR2 SQIVND (reference sequence). J lost 2 bases, V lost 1 base, and 8 bases had no gene match. This CDR3 is 16 amino acids long. The DNA of the CDR3 is TGTGCCAGTAGTATAGCCGCTGGGACAGTAACCTACGAGCAGTACTTC. Its protein product is CASSIAAGTVTYEQYF.

The genes are TRBV11-2 and TRBJ2-5; TRBD2 matches at 10 bases. V shed 1 base, J shed 5 bases, and the junction held 10 bases outside the gene matches. Germline CDR1 reads SGHAT; CDR2 reads FQNNGV. The CDR3 length is 17 residues. In DNA, the CDR3 is TGTGCCAGCAGCTTAGGGAGCGGGAGGGCCTCGGGTGAGACCCAGTACTTC. Its protein product is CASSLGSGRASGETQYF. The full variable domain, with the rest looked up from reference TRBV11-2 and TRBJ2-5, is EAGVAQSPRYKIIEKRQSVAFWCNPISGHATLYWYQQILGQGPKLLIQFQNNGVVDDSQLPKDRFSAERLKGVDSTLKIQPAKLEDSAVYLCASSLGSGRASGETQYFGPGTRLLVL.

This chain links TRBV6-5 with TRBJ1-1, with TRBD1 matching 8 bases. This CDR3 has 13 amino acids. Losses at the gene ends were 4 bases for V and 10 bases for J; bases not matched to a gene: 8. CDR1 is MNHEY and CDR2 is SVGAGI in the germline V gene. In nucleotides, the CDR3 is TGTGCCAGCAGTTCAGGACAGGGCTTTGTAGCTTTCTTT. Translating gives CASSSGQGFVAFF.

The chain links TRBV29-1 to TRBJ2-2; 8 nucleotides align to TRBD2. The germline V gene encodes CDR1 SQVTM and CDR2 ANQGSEA. The CDR3 has 13 amino acids. V shed 7 bases and J 2 bases; nucleotides not matched to a gene: 3. CDR3 bases: TGCAGCGCCGGGACTAGTAACACCGGGGAGCTGTTTTTT. Amino acids: CSAGTSNTGELFF.

This clone was counted between two and nine times. The chain links TRBV5-1 to TRBJ2-3; D remains ambiguous. The CDR3 runs 17 residues. The germline gives CDR1 SGHRS, CDR2 YFSETQ. V shed 0 bases and J shed 5 bases, with 19 bases lying between them. Here the CDR3 DNA reads TGCGCCAGCAGCTTGGCCGTTTCTGCGGTCCCTGGAGATACGCAGTATTTT. It is translated as CASSLAVSAVPGDTQYF.

The chain employs TRBV9 and TRBJ2-3, with D perhaps matching TRBD1 (6 bases). The V end lost 7 bases, the J end lost 7 bases, and 16 bases lay between the germline ends. The CDR3 runs 13 residues. Germline CDR1 reads SGDLS; CDR2 reads YYNGEE. The CDR3 protein is CASGHRVEYTQYF. CDR3 DNA sequence: TGTGCCAGCGGTCACAGGGTTGAGTATACGCAGTATTTT.